One sample yielded the 19 T cell receptor beta chains listed below, sequenced in a study of shared clonotypes between healthy human individuals. Data came from immunoSEQ multiplex PCR; TCRdb stores just in-frame clones and leaves some out. Among around 980,000 clones listed, around 78% were seen once. Sequences were obtained from memory CD4+ T cells from PBMCs. The subset: CD45RA-negative fraction. The receptor set was obtained from a man between 18 and 35 years old in good health. Some clones in this sample may be carry-over from other donors' samples.

The chain uses TRBV6-4 and TRBJ2-3; TRBD2 matches 13 bases. There are 18 residues in the CDR3. V shed 3 bases and J 2 bases; nucleotides not matched to a gene: 8. Germline V gene sequence: CDR1 MRHNA, CDR2 SNTAGT. CDR3 amino acids: CASSEAGTSGALTDTQYF. CDR3 nucleotides: TGTGCCAGCAGTGAGGCCGGGACTAGCGGGGCCCTCACAGATACGCAGTATTTT.

V usage is TRBV7-8 and J usage is TRBJ2-1, with D perhaps TRBD2 (6 bases). Germline CDR1 is SGHVS and CDR2 is FQNEAQ. V was shortened by 5 bases and J by 0 bases, with 11 bases between the two germline ends. The CDR3 sequence is 15 residues long. The CDR3 sequence is CASSPRESSYNEQFF. CDR3 in DNA: TGTGCCAGCAGCCCCCGGGAGAGCTCCTACAATGAGCAGTTCTTC.

The J gene is TRBJ2-1, the V gene TRBV29-1; weak D call: TRBD2 (5 bases). Trimming removed 6 bases at V and 0 bases at J, with 15 bases between. The CDR3 has 15 residues. Germline values: CDR1 SQVTM, CDR2 ANQGSEA. CDR3 sequence: CSVRVQTSSYNEQFF. DNA for the CDR3: TGCAGCGTGCGGGTGCAGACCAGCTCCTACAATGAGCAGTTCTTC.

The V call is TRBV30, the J call TRBJ2-2, with 8 bases aligning to TRBD1. Germline V gene data show CDR1 as GTSNPN and CDR2 as SVGIG (reference sequence). This CDR3 comprises 17 residues. V gave up 2 bases and J gave up 2 bases; unmatched junction bases: 10. CDR3 in DNA: TGTGCCTGGAGTTCGACGAGTGGACAGGGTAACACCGGGGAGCTGTTTTTT. Protein product: CAWSSTSGQGNTGELFF.

This clone was detected once. The chain links TRBV2 to TRBJ1-2, with TRBD1 as a possible D gene (5 bases). Between the trimmed V and J ends, which lost 1 base and 8 bases, there was a span of 14 bases. CDR3 length: 14 residues. Germline assignment: CDR1 SNHLY and CDR2 FYNNEI. The CDR3 loop reads CASSEGGSRDGYTF. In DNA, the CDR3 is TGTGCCAGCAGTGAAGGTGGATCCAGGGACGGCTACACCTTC. Using reference TRBV2 and TRBJ1-2 for the parts outside the CDR3, the full variable domain is EPEVTQTPSHQVTQMGQEVILRCVPISNHLYFYWYRQILGQKVEFLVSFYNNEISEKSEIFDDQFSVERPDGSNFTLKIRSTKLEDSAMYFCASSEGGSRDGYTFGSGTRLTVV.

The chain couples TRBV5-1 to TRBJ2-7; TRBD1 might be the D (7 bases). Germline V gene lookup returns CDR1 SGHRS and CDR2 YFSETQ. V was clipped by 5 bases and J by 2 bases, with 17 bases between them. The CDR3 runs to 15 residues. CDR3 protein: CASSLGGTDPYEQYF. The CDR3 DNA reads as TGCGCCAGCAGTTTAGGGGGGACAGATCCCTACGAGCAGTACTTC.

The count of this clone is one. J is TRBJ2-1 and V is TRBV27; D gene unclear. Trimming removed 5 bases from V and 1 base from J, with 15 bases in between. This CDR3 has 16 amino acids. The germline V gene has CDR1 MNHEY and CDR2 SMNVEV (reference sequence). The CDR3 sequence is CASSARTALSYNEQFF. Written as DNA, the CDR3 is TGTGCCAGCAGTGCTAGAACAGCCCTGTCCTACAATGAGCAGTTCTTC.

The chain carries TRBV7-9 and TRBJ2-2; D remains ambiguous. The V and J ends lost 1 base and 7 bases respectively, with 1 base between them. The germline V gene encodes CDR1 SEHNR and CDR2 FQNEAQ (reference sequence). This CDR3 is built from 11 residues. As DNA, the CDR3 is TGTGCCAGCAGCTTAGTCGGGGAGCTGTTTTTT. Encoded protein: CASSLVGELFF.

V usage is TRBV6-1 and J usage is TRBJ2-2, with no clear D. CDR1 is MNHNS and CDR2 is SASEGT in the germline V gene. The CDR3 is made up of 15 amino acids. The V end was cut by 2 bases, the J end by 2 bases, with 9 bases between. CDR3 DNA sequence: TGTGCCAGCAGTGAACGCCGGGCCAACACCGGGGAGCTGTTTTTT. It encodes CASSERRANTGELFF.

This clone was observed a single time. The rearrangement uses TRBV30 and TRBJ2-3, with D possibly TRBD2 on 5 matching bases. CDR1 GTSNPN and CDR2 SVGIG come from the germline V gene (reference sequence). This CDR3 is 12 amino acids long. V was trimmed by 0 bases and J by 7 bases, leaving 8 bases between them. The CDR3 loop is CAWSVGKYTQYF. The CDR3 coding sequence is TGTGCCTGGAGTGTCGGGAAGTATACGCAGTATTTT.

This clone was picked up one time. The gene calls are TRBV19 and TRBJ2-2; the D gene could be TRBD1 or TRBD2 (5 bases each). V shed 4 bases and J shed 5 bases, with 17 bases lying between them. From germline, CDR1 is LNHDA and CDR2 SQIVND (reference sequence). The length of the CDR3 is 16 residues. This chain's CDR3 is CASSRGSGGNTGELFF. In nucleotides, the CDR3 is TGTGCCAGTAGTAGAGGGTCTGGGGGAAATACCGGGGAGCTGTTTTTT.

The J gene is TRBJ1-5, the V gene TRBV9; D perhaps matches TRBD1 (6 bases). This CDR3 comprises 14 residues. Trimming removed 0 bases from V and 7 bases from J, with 11 bases in between. Per germline, CDR1 SGDLS and CDR2 YYNGEE. CDR3 nucleotides: TGTGCCAGCAGCGTAGGGGGGCAAGGGCAGCCCCAGCATTTT. Protein product: CASSVGGQGQPQHF.

The CDR3 here is CASSVVPGLAALSFDNEQFF. DNA for the CDR3: TGTGCCAGCAGCGTAGTACCGGGACTAGCGGCCCTAAGCTTCGACAATGAGCAGTTCTTC. V and J are TRBV9 and TRBJ2-1; 11 bases are shared with TRBD2. Unmatched junction bases numbered 16, after V lost 0 bases and J lost 5 bases. Per the germline V gene, CDR1 is SGDLS and CDR2 is YYNGEE. This CDR3 region has 20 residues.

This clone occurred once. CDR3 in DNA: TGTGCCAGCAGTTCGTCGCGACAGGCAGATACGCAGTATTTT. Protein: CASSSSRQADTQYF. This chain uses TRBV6-6 with TRBJ2-3; a possible D gene is TRBD1 (6 bases). Germline V gives CDR1 MNHNY, CDR2 SVGAGI (reference sequence). The CDR3 loop spans 14 amino acids. Trimming stripped 4 bases from V and 4 bases from J, with 12 bases between.

The chain has TRBV19 and TRBJ2-4, with TRBD2 identical over 7 bases. Per germline, CDR1 LNHDA and CDR2 SQIVND (reference sequence). Losses at the gene ends were 6 bases for V and 1 base for J; bases not matched to a gene: 9. The CDR3 contains 16 residues. In DNA, the CDR3 is TGTGCCAGTAGCGACCCGGGAGGAGGGGCCAAAAACATTCAGTACTTC. Translating gives CASSDPGGGAKNIQYF.

DNA for the CDR3: TGTGCCAGCAGTCATAGCGGGAGGGCCTTCAAATTATACAATGAGCAGTTCTTC. This encodes CASSHSGRAFKLYNEQFF. This chain links TRBV5-6 with TRBJ2-1, with 11 bases matching TRBD2. Germline values: CDR1 SGHDT, CDR2 YYEEEE. J was trimmed by 4 bases and V by 5 bases; bases with no gene match: 14. The CDR3 loop spans 18 amino acids. Full variable domain (rest looked up from reference TRBV5-6 and TRBJ2-1): DAGVTQSPTHLIKTRGQQVTLRCSPKSGHDTVSWYQQALGQGPQFIFQYYEEEERQRGNFPDRFSGHQFPNYSSELNVNALLLGDSALYLCASSHSGRAFKLYNEQFFGPGTRLTVL.

The V gene is TRBV2, the J gene TRBJ1-1; D gene ambiguous. Per the germline V gene, CDR1 is SNHLY and CDR2 is FYNNEI. The CDR3 totals 14 residues. V dropped 7 bases and J dropped 2 bases, with 14 bases sitting between them. The CDR3 nucleotides read TGTGCCAGCACCTATACCGGGAGAAACACTGAAGCTTTCTTT. Translating it yields CASTYTGRNTEAFF.

This clone was observed at least ten times. This rearrangement joins TRBV5-1 to TRBJ2-1; no reliable D call. The V end was cut by 4 bases, the J end by 5 bases, with 13 bases between. This CDR3 has 14 amino acids. The V gene's germline CDR1 is SGHRS and CDR2 YFSETQ. CDR3 DNA: TGCGCCAGCAGCCGCACGGGCAGAGACAATGAGCAGTTCTTC. Protein: CASSRTGRDNEQFF.

The chain joins TRBV30 to TRBJ2-4; TRBD2 agrees at 10 bases. Germline assignment: CDR1 GTSNPN and CDR2 SVGIG (reference sequence). The CDR3 is made up of 16 amino acids. The trim removed 0 bases at V and 5 bases at J, leaving 7 bases unmatched. CDR3 sequence reads: CAWSVAPTSGQNIQYF. The CDR3 region has the DNA TGTGCCTGGAGTGTAGCCCCGACTAGCGGGCAAAACATTCAGTACTTC. Based on the CDR3 plus reference TRBV30 and TRBJ2-4, the full variable domain is SQTIHQWPATLVQPVGSPLSLECTVEGTSNPNLYWYRQAAGRGLQLLFYSVGIGQISSEVPQNLSASRPQDRQFILSSKKLLLSDSGFYLCAWSVAPTSGQNIQYFGAGTRLSVL.